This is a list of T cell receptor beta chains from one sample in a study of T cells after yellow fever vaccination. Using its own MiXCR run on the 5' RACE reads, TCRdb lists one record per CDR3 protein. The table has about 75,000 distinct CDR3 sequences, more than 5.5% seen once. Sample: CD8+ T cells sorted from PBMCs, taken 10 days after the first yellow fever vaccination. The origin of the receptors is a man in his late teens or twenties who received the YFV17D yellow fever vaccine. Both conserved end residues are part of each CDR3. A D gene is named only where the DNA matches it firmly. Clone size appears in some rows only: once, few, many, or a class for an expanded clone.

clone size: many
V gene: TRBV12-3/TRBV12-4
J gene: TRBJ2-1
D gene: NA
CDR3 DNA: TGTGCCAGCAGTTTAGTTGAGCAGTTCTTC
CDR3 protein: CASSLVEQFF

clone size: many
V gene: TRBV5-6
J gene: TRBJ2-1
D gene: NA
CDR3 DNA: TGTGCCAGCAGCTTGGTTTCCAATGAGCAGTTCTTC
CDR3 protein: CASSLVSNEQFF

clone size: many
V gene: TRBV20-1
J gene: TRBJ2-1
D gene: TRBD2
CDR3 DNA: TGCAGTGCTAGAGATCGGCTAGCGGGGGGGACCAATGAGCAGTTCTTC
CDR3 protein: CSARDRLAGGTNEQFF

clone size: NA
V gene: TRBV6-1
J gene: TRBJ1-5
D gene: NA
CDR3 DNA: TGTGCCAGCAGTGAAGCGGGCAGTTATCAGCCCCAGCATTTT
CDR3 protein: CASSEAGSYQPQHF

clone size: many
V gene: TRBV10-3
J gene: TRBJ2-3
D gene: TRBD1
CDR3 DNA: TGTGCCATCAGTTCCGGGACAGGGAGGTATACAGATACGCAGTATTTT
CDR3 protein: CAISSGTGRYTDTQYF

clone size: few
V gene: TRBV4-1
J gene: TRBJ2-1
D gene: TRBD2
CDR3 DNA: TGCGCCAGTGGGAGGACCCCGGGGGGGGACAATGAGCAGTTCTTC
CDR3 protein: CASGRTPGGDNEQFF

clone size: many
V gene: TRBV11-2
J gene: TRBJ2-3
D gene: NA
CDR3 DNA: TGTGCCAGCAGCTCTGGGGTGGGAGTAGATACGCAGTATTTT
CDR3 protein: CASSSGVGVDTQYF

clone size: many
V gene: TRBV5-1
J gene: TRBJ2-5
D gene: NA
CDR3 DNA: TGCGCCAGCAGGCTGAGGATAACCACCTCACGCGAGGAGACCCAGTACTTC
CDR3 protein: CASRLRITTSREETQYF

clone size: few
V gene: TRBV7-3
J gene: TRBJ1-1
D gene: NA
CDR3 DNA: TGTGCCAGCAGTCCCGGGGGGGGTGACACTGAAGCTTTCTTT
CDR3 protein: CASSPGGGDTEAFF

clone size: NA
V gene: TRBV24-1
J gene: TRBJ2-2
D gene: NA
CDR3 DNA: TGTGCCACCAGTGATTATACACAGGGCGAAGGCACCGGGGAGCTGTTTTTT
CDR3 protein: CATSDYTQGEGTGELFF

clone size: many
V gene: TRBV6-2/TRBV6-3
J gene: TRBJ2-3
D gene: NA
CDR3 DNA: TGTGCCAGCAGTTGGGCCTGGCGGGGTCCCTCCACAGATACGCAGTATTTT
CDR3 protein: CASSWAWRGPSTDTQYF

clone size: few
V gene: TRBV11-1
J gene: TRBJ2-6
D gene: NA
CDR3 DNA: TGTGCCAGCAGCCTCTCATTCCGGGACTCAAGCTCTGGGGCCAACGTCCTGACTTTC
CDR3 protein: CASSLSFRDSSSGANVLTF

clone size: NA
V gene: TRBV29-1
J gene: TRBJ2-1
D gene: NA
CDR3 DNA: TGCAGCGTTGACCACCCCGCCTACAATGAGCAGTTCTTC
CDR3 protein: CSVDHPAYNEQFF

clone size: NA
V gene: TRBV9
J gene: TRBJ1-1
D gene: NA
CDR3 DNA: TGTGCCAGCAGACCTACAGTGAACACTGAAGCTTTCTTT
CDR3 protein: CASRPTVNTEAFF

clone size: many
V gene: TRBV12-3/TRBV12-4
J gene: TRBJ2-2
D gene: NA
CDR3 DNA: TGTGCCAGCAGTCCCGGGAGTGGGGAGCTGTTTTTT
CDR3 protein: CASSPGSGELFF

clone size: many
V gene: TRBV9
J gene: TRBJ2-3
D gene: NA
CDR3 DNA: TGTGCCAGCAGCGTAGGGGGGGAGCTTTGGACAGATACGCAGTATTTT
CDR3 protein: CASSVGGELWTDTQYF

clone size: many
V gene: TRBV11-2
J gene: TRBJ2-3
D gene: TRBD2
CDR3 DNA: TGTGCCAGCAGCTTCGATGGACTAGCGGGGGTAGATACGCAGTATTTT
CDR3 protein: CASSFDGLAGVDTQYF

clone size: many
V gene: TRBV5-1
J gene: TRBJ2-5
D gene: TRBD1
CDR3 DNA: TGCGCCAGCAGCTTGAGAACCGGGACAGGGCAAGAGACCCAGTACTTC
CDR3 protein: CASSLRTGTGQETQYF

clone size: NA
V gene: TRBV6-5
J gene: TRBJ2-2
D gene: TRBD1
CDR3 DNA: TGTGCCAGCAGTCACGGCCGGGACAGGGGACTTACCGGGGAGCTGTTTTTT
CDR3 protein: CASSHGRDRGLTGELFF

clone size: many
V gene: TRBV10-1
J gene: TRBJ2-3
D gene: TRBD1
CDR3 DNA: TGCGCCAGCAGTGAGTCCAGGGGGAGCAACACAGATACGCAGTATTTT
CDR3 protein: CASSESRGSNTDTQYF

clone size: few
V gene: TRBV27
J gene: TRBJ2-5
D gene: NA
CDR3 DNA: TGTGCCACCGCTCTGGGAATCCAAGAGACCCAGTACTTC
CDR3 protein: CATALGIQETQYF

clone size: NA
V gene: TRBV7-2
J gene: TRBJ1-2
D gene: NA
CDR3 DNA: TGTGCCAGCAGCCCCACTTTTGGCTACACCTTC
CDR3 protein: CASSPTFGYTF

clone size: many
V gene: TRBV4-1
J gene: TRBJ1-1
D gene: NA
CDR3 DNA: TGCGCCAGCAGCCAAGCTCGGCCTCTGGAAGCTTTCTTT
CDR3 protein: CASSQARPLEAFF

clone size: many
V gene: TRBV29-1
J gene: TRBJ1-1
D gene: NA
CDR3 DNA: TGCAGCGTCCGCGTCGATGGGGCTACAGGGTTTGGTGAAGCTTTCTTT
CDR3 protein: CSVRVDGATGFGEAFF

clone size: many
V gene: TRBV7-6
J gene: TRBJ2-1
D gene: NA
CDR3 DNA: TGTGCCAGCAGCGGCCTTCGGGGGCGAACGTCCTACAATGAGCAGTTCTTC
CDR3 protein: CASSGLRGRTSYNEQFF

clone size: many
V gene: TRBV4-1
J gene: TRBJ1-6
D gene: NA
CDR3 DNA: TGCGCCAGCAGCCACCCGGACAGTAATTCACCCCTCCACTTT
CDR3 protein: CASSHPDSNSPLHF

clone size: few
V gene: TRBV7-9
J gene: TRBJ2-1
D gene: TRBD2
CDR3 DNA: TGTGCCAGCAGCTTAGAACTAGCGGGGGCTAATGAGCAGTTCTTC
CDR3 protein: CASSLELAGANEQFF

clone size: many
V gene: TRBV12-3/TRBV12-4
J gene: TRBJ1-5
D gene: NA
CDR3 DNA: TGTGCCAGCAGTTTCGTGGGGAATCAGCCCCAGCATTTT
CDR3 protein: CASSFVGNQPQHF

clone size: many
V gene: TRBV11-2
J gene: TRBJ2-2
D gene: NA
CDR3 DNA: TGTGCCAGCAGCCGTAGCAACACCGGGGAGCTGTTTTTT
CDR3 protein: CASSRSNTGELFF

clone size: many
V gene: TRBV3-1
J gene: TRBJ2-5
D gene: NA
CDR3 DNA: TGTGCCAGCAGCCAAGACCCAGGGGGGGAGACCCAGTACTTC
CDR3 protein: CASSQDPGGETQYF

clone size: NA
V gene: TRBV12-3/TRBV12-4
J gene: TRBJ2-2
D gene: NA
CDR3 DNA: TGTGCCAGCAGTTTAGGGACTGAAGGGTTTTCGAACACCGGGGAGCTGTTTTTT
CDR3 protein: CASSLGTEGFSNTGELFF

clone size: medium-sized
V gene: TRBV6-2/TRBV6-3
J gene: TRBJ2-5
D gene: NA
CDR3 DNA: TGTGCCAGCAGTGCCGGCACCAGTGATCAAGAGACCCAGTACTTC
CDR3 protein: CASSAGTSDQETQYF

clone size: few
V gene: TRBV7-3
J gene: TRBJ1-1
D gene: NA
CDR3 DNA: TGTGCCAGCAGCTTAAATCGCCGAACTGAAGCTTTCTTT
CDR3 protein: CASSLNRRTEAFF

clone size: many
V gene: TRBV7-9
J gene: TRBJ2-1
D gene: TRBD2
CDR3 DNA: TGTGCCAGCAGCCCGGGGGGACCCTACAATGAGCAGTTCTTC
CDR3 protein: CASSPGGPYNEQFF

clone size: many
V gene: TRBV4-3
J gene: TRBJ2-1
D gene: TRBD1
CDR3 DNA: TGCGCCAGCAGCCATCGGACAGGGAGCAACAATGAGCAGTTCTTC
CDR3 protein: CASSHRTGSNNEQFF

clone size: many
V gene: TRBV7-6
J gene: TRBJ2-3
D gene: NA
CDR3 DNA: TGTGCCAGCAGCTTAGTGGGGCGGCACACAGATACGCAGTATTTT
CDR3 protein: CASSLVGRHTDTQYF

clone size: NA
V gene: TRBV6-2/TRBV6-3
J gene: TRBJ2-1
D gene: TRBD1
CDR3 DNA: TGTGCCAGCAGTTACCCCCGGGACAGGATCTACTTC
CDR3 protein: CASSYPRDRIYF

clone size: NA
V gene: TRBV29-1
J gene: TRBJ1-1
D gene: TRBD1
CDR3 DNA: TGCAGCGTTGGACCTCGCACTGACAGGGGGCTCGGTGAAGCTTTCTTT
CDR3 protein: CSVGPRTDRGLGEAFF

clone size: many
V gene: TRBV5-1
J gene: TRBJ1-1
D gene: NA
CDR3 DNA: TGCGCCAGCAGTTACAGGGCACCGAACACTGAAGCTTTCTTT
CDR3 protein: CASSYRAPNTEAFF

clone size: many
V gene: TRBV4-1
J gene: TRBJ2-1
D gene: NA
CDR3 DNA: TGCGCCAGCAGCCTAGCGGCTTACAATGAGCAGTTCTTC
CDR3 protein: CASSLAAYNEQFF

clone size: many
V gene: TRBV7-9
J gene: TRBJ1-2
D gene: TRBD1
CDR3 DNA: TGTGCCAGCAGCTCGGGACAGGTTAATGGCTACACCTTC
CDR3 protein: CASSSGQVNGYTF

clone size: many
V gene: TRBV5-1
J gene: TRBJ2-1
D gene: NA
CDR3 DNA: TGCGCCAGCAGCTACCACTGGGGCGGGTCCTACAATGAGCAGTTCTTC
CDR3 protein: CASSYHWGGSYNEQFF

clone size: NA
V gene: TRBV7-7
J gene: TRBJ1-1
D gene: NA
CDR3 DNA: TGTGCCAGCAGCTTACACAGTGACACTGAAGCTTTCTTT
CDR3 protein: CASSLHSDTEAFF

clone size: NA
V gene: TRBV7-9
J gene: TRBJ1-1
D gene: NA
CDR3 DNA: TGTGCCAGCAGCTCTCCCCCCACGTGGGAAGCTTTCTTT
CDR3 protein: CASSSPPTWEAFF

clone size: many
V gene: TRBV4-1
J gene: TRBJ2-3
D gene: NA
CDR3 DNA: TGCGCCAGCAGCCCTCATGGGGGAGGATCAGATACGCAGTATTTT
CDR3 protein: CASSPHGGGSDTQYF

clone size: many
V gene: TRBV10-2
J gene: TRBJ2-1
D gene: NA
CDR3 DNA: TGCGCCAGCACCGATAGGGGCGGAGACAATGAGCAGTTCTTC
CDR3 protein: CASTDRGGDNEQFF

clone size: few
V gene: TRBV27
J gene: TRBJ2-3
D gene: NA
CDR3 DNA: TGTGCCAGCAGTTCAGTCGGAGGGGGCACAGATACGCAGTATTTT
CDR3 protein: CASSSVGGGTDTQYF

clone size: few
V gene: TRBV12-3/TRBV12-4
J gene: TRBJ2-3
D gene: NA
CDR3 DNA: TGTGCCAGCAGTTTCGGGGATACGCAGTATTTT
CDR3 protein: CASSFGDTQYF

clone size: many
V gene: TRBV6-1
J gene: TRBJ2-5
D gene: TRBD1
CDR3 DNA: TGTGCCAGCAGTAAGGGACAGTCAATCTCCCTTGAGACCCAGTACTTC
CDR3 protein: CASSKGQSISLETQYF

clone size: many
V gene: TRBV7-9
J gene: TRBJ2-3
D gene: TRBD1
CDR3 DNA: TGTGCCAGCAGCGACAGGGTTGATACGCAGTATTTT
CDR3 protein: CASSDRVDTQYF

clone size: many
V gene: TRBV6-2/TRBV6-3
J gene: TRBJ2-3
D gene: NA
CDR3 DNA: TGTGCCAGCAGTTACGACGGGCGGTCGCAGTATTTT
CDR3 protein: CASSYDGRSQYF

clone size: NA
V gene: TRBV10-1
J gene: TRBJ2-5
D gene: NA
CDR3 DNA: TGCGCCAGCAGTGAGTCGATTCGGGAGACCCAGTACTTC
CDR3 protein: CASSESIRETQYF

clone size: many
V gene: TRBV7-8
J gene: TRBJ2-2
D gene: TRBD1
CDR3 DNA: TGTGCCAGCAGCTTAGCGCAGGACAGGGGTAACACCGGGGAGCTGTTTTTT
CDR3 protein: CASSLAQDRGNTGELFF

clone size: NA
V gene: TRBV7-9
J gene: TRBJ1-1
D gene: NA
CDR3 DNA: TGTGCCAGCAGCTTAGCCCAGGGAATCGGCACTGAAGCTTTCTTT
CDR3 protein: CASSLAQGIGTEAFF